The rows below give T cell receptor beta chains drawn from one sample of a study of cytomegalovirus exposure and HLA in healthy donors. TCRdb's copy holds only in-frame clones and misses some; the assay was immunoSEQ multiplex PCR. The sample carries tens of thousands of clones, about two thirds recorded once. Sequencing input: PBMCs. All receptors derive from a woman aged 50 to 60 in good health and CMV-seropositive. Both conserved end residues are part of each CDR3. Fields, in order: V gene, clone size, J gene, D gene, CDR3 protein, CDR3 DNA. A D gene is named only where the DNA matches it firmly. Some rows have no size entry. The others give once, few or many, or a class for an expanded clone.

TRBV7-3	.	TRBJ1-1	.	CASSLAGNTEAFF	TGTGCCAGCAGCTTAGCAGGGAACACTGAAGCTTTCTTT
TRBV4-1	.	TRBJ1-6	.	CASSQEENSPLHF	TGCGCCAGCAGCCAAGAGGAGAATTCACCCCTCCACTTT
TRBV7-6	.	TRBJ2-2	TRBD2	CASSRPLLAGGPADTGELFF	TGTGCCAGCAGCCGCCCTTTACTAGCGGGGGGGCCGGCTGACACCGGGGAGCTGTTTTTT
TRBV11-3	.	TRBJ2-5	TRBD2	CASSLGYGGGVETQYF	TGTGCCAGCAGCTTAGGATATGGCGGGGGGGTTGAGACCCAGTACTTC
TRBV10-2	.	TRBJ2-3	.	CASSIGADTQYF	TGCGCCAGCAGTATCGGTGCAGATACGCAGTATTTT
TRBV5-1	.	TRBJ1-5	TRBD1	CASSLDRGNQPQHF	TGCGCCAGCAGCTTGGACAGGGGTAATCAGCCCCAGCATTTT
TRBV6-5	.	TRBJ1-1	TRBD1	CASSQQGRWTEAFF	TGTGCCAGCAGCCAACAGGGGCGTTGGACTGAAGCTTTCTTT
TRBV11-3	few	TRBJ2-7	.	CASSNSYRPPYEQYF	TGTGCCAGCAGCAACTCCTACAGGCCCCCCTACGAGCAGTACTTC
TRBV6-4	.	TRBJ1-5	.	CASSAEGGQPQHF	TGTGCCAGCAGTGCCGAAGGGGGACAGCCCCAGCATTTT
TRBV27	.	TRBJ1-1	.	CASRGEEVTEAFF	TGTGCCAGCAGGGGAGAGGAGGTCACTGAAGCTTTCTTT
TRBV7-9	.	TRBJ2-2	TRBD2	CSSSHTQGSGANTGELFF	TGTTCCAGCAGCCACACCCAGGGTAGCGGGGCAAACACCGGGGAGCTGTTTTTT
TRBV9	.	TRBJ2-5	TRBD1	CASSEQGQETQYF	TGTGCCAGCAGCGAACAGGGGCAAGAGACCCAGTACTTC
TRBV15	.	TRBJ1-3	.	CATSREAGDGNTIYF	TGTGCCACCAGCAGAGAAGCAGGGGACGGAAACACCATATATTTT
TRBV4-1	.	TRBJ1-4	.	CASSPVATNEKLFF	TGCGCCAGCAGCCCAGTTGCAACTAATGAAAAACTGTTTTTT
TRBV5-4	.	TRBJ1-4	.	CASSLALSTTNEKLFF	TGTGCCAGCAGCTTGGCCCTATCGACAACTAATGAAAAACTGTTTTTT
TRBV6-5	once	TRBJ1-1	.	CASTPGGASTEAFF	TGTGCCAGCACCCCGGGGGGAGCCAGCACTGAAGCTTTCTTT
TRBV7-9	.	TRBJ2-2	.	CASSFSFGPVGDTGELFF	TGTGCCAGCAGCTTTTCGTTTGGACCCGTAGGGGACACCGGGGAGCTGTTTTTT
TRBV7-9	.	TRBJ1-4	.	CASSLVRQATNEKLFF	TGTGCCAGCAGCTTAGTCCGGCAGGCAACTAATGAAAAACTGTTTTTT
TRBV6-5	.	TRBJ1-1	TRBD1	CAITPTGTANTEAFF	TGTGCCATCACCCCGACCGGGACAGCTAACACTGAAGCTTTCTTT
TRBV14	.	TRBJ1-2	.	CASSQSFGGYTF	TGTGCCAGCAGCCAGAGTTTTGGTGGCTACACCTTC
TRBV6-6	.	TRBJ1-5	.	CASSYSERGPQHF	TGTGCCAGCAGTTACTCAGAAAGAGGGCCCCAGCATTTT
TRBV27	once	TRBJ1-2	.	CASSPRPDRMDHGYTF	TGTGCCAGCAGCCCCCGACCGGACAGAATGGATCATGGCTACACCTTC
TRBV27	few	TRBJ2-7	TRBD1	CASRPRDRFFYEQYF	TGTGCCAGCAGGCCCCGGGACAGGTTTTTTTACGAGCAGTACTTC
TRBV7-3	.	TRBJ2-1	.	CASSLRPGGIGEQFF	TGTGCCAGCAGCTTACGGCCAGGGGGGATCGGTGAGCAGTTCTTC
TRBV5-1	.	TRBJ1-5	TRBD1	CASSPEGQSNQPQHF	TGCGCCAGCAGCCCGGAGGGACAGAGCAATCAGCCCCAGCATTTT
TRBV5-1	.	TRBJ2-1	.	CASHIGGVYNEQFF	TGCGCCAGCCATATAGGGGGGGTTTACAATGAGCAGTTCTTC
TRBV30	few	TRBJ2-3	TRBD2	CAWSPLSSGGWADTQYF	TGTGCCTGGAGTCCGCTATCTAGCGGGGGGTGGGCAGATACGCAGTATTTT
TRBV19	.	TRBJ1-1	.	CASNTETNTEAFF	TGTGCCAGTAACACGGAGACGAACACTGAAGCTTTCTTT
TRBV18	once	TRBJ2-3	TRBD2	CASSPIAGVKDTQYF	TGTGCCAGCTCACCTATAGCGGGGGTGAAAGATACGCAGTATTTT
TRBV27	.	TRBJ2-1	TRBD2	CASSLSGGLAGRPYNEQFF	TGTGCCAGCAGTTTATCAGGGGGGCTAGCGGGGCGACCTTACAATGAGCAGTTCTTC
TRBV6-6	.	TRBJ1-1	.	CASSPTENTEAFF	TGTGCCAGCAGCCCCACAGAGAACACTGAAGCTTTCTTT
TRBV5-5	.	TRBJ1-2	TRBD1	CASSFRQGAYGYTF	TGTGCCAGCAGCTTCCGACAGGGGGCCTATGGCTACACCTTC
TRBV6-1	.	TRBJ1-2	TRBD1	CASTPTYRGTYGYTF	TGTGCCAGCACCCCTACATACAGGGGGACCTATGGCTACACCTTC
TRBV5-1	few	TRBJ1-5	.	CADPGTDNQPQHF	TGCGCCGACCCCGGGACTGACAATCAGCCCCAGCATTTT
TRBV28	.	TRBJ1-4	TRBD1	CASRTDRGWEKLFF	TGTGCCAGCAGGACGGACAGGGGGTGGGAAAAACTGTTTTTT
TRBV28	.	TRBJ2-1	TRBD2	CASSPGGGSDNEQFF	TGTGCCAGCTCACCTGGGGGGGGATCTGACAATGAGCAGTTCTTC